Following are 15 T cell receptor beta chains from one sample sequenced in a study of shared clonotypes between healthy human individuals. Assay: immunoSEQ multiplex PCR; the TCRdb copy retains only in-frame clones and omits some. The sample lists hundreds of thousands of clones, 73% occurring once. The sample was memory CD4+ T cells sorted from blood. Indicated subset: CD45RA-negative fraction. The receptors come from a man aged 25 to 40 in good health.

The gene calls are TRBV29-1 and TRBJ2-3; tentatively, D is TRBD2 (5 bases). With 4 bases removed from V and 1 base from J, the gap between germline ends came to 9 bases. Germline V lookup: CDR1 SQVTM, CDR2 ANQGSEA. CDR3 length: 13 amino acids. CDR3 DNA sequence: TGCAGCGTTGGGGTGGGAGGCACAGATACGCAGTATTTT. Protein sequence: CSVGVGGTDTQYF.

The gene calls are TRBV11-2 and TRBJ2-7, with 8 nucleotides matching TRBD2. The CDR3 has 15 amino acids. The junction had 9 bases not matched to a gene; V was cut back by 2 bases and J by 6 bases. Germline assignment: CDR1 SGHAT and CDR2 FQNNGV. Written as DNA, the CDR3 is TGTGCCAGCAGCTTAAACGGGGGGGTTCCCCTCGAGCAGTACTTC. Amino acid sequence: CASSLNGGVPLEQYF.

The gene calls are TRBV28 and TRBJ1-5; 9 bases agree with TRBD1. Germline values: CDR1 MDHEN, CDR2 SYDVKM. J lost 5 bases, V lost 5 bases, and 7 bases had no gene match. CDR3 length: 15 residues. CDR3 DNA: TGTGCCAGCAGTCCGGACAGGGGACGGGATCAGCCCCAGCATTTT. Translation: CASSPDRGRDQPQHF. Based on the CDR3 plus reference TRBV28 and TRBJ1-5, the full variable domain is DVKVTQSSRYLVKRTGEKVFLECVQDMDHENMFWYRQDPGLGLRLIYFSYDVKMKEKGDIPEGYSVSREKKERFSLILESASTNQTSMYLCASSPDRGRDQPQHFGDGTRLSIL.

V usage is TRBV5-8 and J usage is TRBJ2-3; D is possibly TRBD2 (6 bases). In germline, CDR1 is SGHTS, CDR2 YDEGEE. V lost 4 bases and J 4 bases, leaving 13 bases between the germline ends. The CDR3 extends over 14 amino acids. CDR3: CASSGGTRSDTQYF. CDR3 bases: TGTGCCAGCAGCGGGGGGACCCGATCAGATACGCAGTATTTT.

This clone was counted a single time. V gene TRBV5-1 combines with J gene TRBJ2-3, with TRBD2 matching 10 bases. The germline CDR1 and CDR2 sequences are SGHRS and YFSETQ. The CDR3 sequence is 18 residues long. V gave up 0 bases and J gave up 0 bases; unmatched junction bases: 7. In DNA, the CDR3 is TGCGCCAGCAGCTTGGGTCCTAGCGGGAGCAGTAGCACAGATACGCAGTATTTT. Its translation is CASSLGPSGSSSTDTQYF.

CDR3 DNA sequence: TGTGCCAGCAGTTATTCGGGGACTAGCGGGAGGTACAATGAGCAGTTCTTC. Protein: CASSYSGTSGRYNEQFF. The chain combines TRBV27 with TRBJ2-1; 15 nucleotides align to TRBD2. Per germline, CDR1 MNHEY and CDR2 SMNVEV (reference sequence). The V and J ends lost 4 bases and 4 bases, in that order; junction bases with no gene match: 5. The CDR3 is made up of 17 amino acids.

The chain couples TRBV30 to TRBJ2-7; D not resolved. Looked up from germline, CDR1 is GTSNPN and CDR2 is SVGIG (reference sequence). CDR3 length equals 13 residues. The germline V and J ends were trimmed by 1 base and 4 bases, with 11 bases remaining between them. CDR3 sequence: CAWSAEKRYEQYF. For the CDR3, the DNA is TGTGCCTGGAGTGCAGAAAAGAGGTACGAGCAGTACTTC.

Here the CDR3 reads CASSLGDWNTGELFF. The CDR3 DNA reads TGCGCCAGCAGCTTGGGTGACTGGAACACCGGGGAGCTGTTTTTT. The rearrangement links TRBV5-1 to TRBJ2-2; D is uncertain. Trimming took off 0 bases at V and 1 base at J, with 7 bases between the two ends. Germline V CDR1 and CDR2: SGHRS, YFSETQ. The CDR3 consists of 15 residues. The full variable domain, with the rest looked up from reference TRBV5-1 and TRBJ2-2, is KAGVTQTPRYLIKTRGQQVTLSCSPISGHRSVSWYQQTPGQGLQFLFEYFSETQRNKGNFPGRFSGRQFSNSRSEMNVSTLELGDSALYLCASSLGDWNTGELFFGEGSRLTVL.

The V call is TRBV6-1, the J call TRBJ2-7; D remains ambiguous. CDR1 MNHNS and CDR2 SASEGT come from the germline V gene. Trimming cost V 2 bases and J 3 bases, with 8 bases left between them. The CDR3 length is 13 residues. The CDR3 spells CASSESTHYEQYF. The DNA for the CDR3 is TGTGCCAGCAGTGAATCAACACACTACGAGCAGTACTTC.

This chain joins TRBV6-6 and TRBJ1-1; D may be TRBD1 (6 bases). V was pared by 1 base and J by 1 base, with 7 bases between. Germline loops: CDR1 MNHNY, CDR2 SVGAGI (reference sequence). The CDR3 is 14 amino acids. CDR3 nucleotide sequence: TGTGCCAGCAGTTACTTCAGGGGGAACACTGAAGCTTTCTTT. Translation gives CASSYFRGNTEAFF.

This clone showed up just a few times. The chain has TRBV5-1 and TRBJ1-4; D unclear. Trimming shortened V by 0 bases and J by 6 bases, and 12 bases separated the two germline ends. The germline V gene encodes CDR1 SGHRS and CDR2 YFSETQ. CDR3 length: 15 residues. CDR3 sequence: CASSLEDGRYEKLFF. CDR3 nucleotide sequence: TGCGCCAGCAGCTTGGAGGATGGTCGTTATGAAAAACTGTTTTTT.

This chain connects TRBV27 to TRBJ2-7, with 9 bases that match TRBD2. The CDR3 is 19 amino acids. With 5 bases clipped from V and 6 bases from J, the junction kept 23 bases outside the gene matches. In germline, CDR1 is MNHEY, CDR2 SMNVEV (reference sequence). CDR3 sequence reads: CASSLTRGSGSPPACEQYF. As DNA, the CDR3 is TGTGCCAGCAGTCTCACCAGGGGTAGCGGGAGTCCGCCGGCGTGCGAGCAGTACTTC.

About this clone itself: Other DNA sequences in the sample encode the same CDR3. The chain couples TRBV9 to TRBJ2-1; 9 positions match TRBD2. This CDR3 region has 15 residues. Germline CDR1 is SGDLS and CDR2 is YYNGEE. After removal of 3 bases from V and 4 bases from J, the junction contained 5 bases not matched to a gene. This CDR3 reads CASSARLAEYNEQFF. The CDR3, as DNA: TGTGCCAGCAGCGCCCGACTAGCGGAGTACAATGAGCAGTTCTTC.

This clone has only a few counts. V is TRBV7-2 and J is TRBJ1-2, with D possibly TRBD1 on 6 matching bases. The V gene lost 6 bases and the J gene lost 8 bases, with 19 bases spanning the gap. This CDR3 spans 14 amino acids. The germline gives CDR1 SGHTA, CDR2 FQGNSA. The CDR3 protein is CASRGDKGVEGYTF. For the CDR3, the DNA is TGTGCCAGCAGGGGGGACAAGGGTGTTGAGGGCTACACCTTC.

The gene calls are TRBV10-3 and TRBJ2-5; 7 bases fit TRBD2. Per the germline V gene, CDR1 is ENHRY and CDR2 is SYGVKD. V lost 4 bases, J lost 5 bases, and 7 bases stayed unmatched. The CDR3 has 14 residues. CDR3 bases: TGTGCCATCAGTGCGGCGGGAGCCGGGGAGACCCAGTACTTC. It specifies CAISAAGAGETQYF.